Detailed here is one T cell receptor beta chain. Its antigen is as yet unknown. The sample is drawn from a study of lymphopenia after photon versus proton radiotherapy. The CDR3 runs 14 residues. Per germline, CDR1 GTSNPN and CDR2 SVGIG (reference sequence). Trimming cost V 4 bases and J 3 bases; bases outside gene matches: 9. Findings and caveats of the study: Only patients who died were analyzed for survival; proton advantage is unproven. Post-nadir diversity loss with photons came from oligoclonal expansion, particularly CD8+ Temra cells. A bigger post-nadir fall in TCR diversity correlated inversely with survival time in deceased patients. Photon-treated patients lost naive T cells and TCR diversity; proton-treated stayed stable.

The repertoire was sequenced with immunoSEQ multiplex PCR; TCRdb's copy has only in-frame clones and lacks some. The sample gives 25,000 to 35,000 clones, approximately 89% of which show up once; more than 6.5% is in the top ten. This receptor was taken from a woman aged 70-85 years with pancreatic cancer. Some clones in this sample may be carry-over from other donors' samples. The J gene is TRBJ2-7, the V gene TRBV30; the match to TRBD2 covers 7 bases. Sequencing used peripheral blood, obtained from a patient treated with proton-based radiotherapy. The CDR3 DNA reads TGTGCCTGGACCGTGGGGACTAACAGCTACGAGCAGTACTTC. Protein sequence: CAWTVGTNSYEQYF.